Presented here are 20 T cell receptor beta chains from one specimen sequenced in a study of memory CD4+ T cells and cytomegalovirus serostatus. Single viable CD3+CD4+CD8-CD45RO+ cells were sorted as the memory CD4+ T cells. The assay was immunoSEQ multiplex PCR, and TCRdb's table has in-frame clones only and misses some. The repertoire holds approximately 50,000 clones, 60% to 80% seen once, with about 0.7% in the top ten. The sequenced sample was memory CD4+ T cells from blood. Every receptor here comes from an adult in good health and CMV-seronegative.

This clone appeared a few times. The rearrangement links TRBV6-5 to TRBJ1-1; possibly TRBD1 for D (6 bases). CDR3 length: 14 amino acids. CDR1 is MNHEY and CDR2 is SVGAGI in the germline V gene. The V gene lost 0 bases and the J gene lost 7 bases, with 12 bases spanning the gap. CDR3 coding DNA: TGTGCCAGCAGTTACTCGGGACCGACAGGTGAAGCTTTCTTT. Translation gives CASSYSGPTGEAFF.

The rearrangement joins TRBV19 to TRBJ1-1; 10 bases line up with TRBD1. Germline values: CDR1 LNHDA, CDR2 SQIVND (reference sequence). V was clipped by 3 bases and J by 0 bases; unmatched bases: 10. The CDR3 is made up of 18 amino acids. The CDR3 nucleotides read TGTGCCAGTAGTATTCTGGGACAGGGGATTGATTTGAACACTGAAGCTTTCTTT. Its protein is CASSILGQGIDLNTEAFF. Full variable domain (rest looked up from reference TRBV19 and TRBJ1-1): DGGITQSPKYLFRKEGQNVTLSCEQNLNHDAMYWYRQDPGQGLRLIYYSQIVNDFQKGDIAEGYSVSREKKESFPLTVTSAQKNPTAFYLCASSILGQGIDLNTEAFFGQGTRLTVV.

The chain carries TRBV11-2 and TRBJ2-5; D possibly corresponds to TRBD1 (5 bases). Germline V gene lookup returns CDR1 SGHAT and CDR2 FQNNGV. The V end lost 8 bases, the J end lost 4 bases, and 8 bases lay between the germline ends. This CDR3 contains 11 residues. The CDR3 is CASAGLETQYF. DNA for the CDR3: TGTGCCAGCGCAGGGTTAGAGACCCAGTACTTC.

This clone was found a few times. V gene TRBV5-4 combines with J gene TRBJ1-1; D not certain. CDR1 and CDR2 (germline): SGHNT, YYREEE (reference sequence). This CDR3 has 12 residues. The V gene lost 2 bases and the J gene lost 4 bases, with 6 bases spanning the gap. CDR3 nucleotide sequence: TGTGCCAGCAGCTTCGAAGGCACTGAAGCTTTCTTT. Translation: CASSFEGTEAFF.

The V and J genes are TRBV11-2 and TRBJ2-3, with 13 bases that match TRBD2. CDR1 and CDR2 from the germline V gene are SGHAT and FQNNGV. The CDR3 length is 16 residues. V shed 1 base, J shed 4 bases, and the junction held 2 bases outside the gene matches. The CDR3 sequence is CASSLVTSGRADTQYF. CDR3 coding DNA: TGTGCCAGCAGCTTAGTAACTAGCGGGAGGGCAGATACGCAGTATTTT.

This chain connects TRBV7-2 to TRBJ2-1, with D possibly matching TRBD1 (7 bases). The CDR3 is 16 residues long. The V and J ends lost 1 base and 8 bases respectively, with 18 bases between them. Per the germline V gene, CDR1 is SGHTA and CDR2 is FQGNSA. CDR3 sequence reads: CASSLVDGGGGHEQFF. CDR3 in DNA: TGTGCCAGCAGCTTAGTTGACGGAGGGGGCGGGCATGAGCAGTTCTTC. The entire variable domain, with the rest obtained from reference TRBV7-2 and TRBJ2-1, is as follows: GAGVSQSPSNKVTEKGKDVELRCDPISGHTALYWYRQSLGQGLEFLIYFQGNSAPDKSGLPSDRFSAERTGGSVSTLTIQRTQQEDSAVYLCASSLVDGGGGHEQFFGPGTRLTVL.

The V and J genes are TRBV5-6 and TRBJ2-3, with TRBD1 identical over 7 bases. V lost 1 base, J lost 4 bases, and 6 bases stayed unmatched. Germline CDR1 and CDR2: SGHDT and YYEEEE. The CDR3 has 15 amino acids. This chain's CDR3 is CASSLSDRDPDTQYF. The CDR3 coding sequence is TGTGCCAGCAGCTTGAGCGACAGGGATCCAGATACGCAGTATTTT. Drawing the rest from reference TRBV5-6 and TRBJ2-3, the complete variable domain is DAGVTQSPTHLIKTRGQQVTLRCSPKSGHDTVSWYQQALGQGPQFIFQYYEEEERQRGNFPDRFSGHQFPNYSSELNVNALLLGDSALYLCASSLSDRDPDTQYFGPGTRLTVL.

This chain uses TRBV7-8 with TRBJ1-3; D is possibly TRBD1 (6 bases). Trimming cost V 1 base and J 6 bases, with 10 bases left between them. Germline V gives CDR1 SGHVS, CDR2 FQNEAQ. The CDR3 is made up of 14 amino acids. The CDR3, as DNA: TGTGCCAGCAGCTTAGGGGGGGCAGTAAACACCATATATTTT. It specifies CASSLGGAVNTIYF.

As for this clone: One end of the junction varies from germline; a read error may be responsible. The chain is built from TRBV28 and TRBJ2-4; D remains ambiguous. The CDR3 is made up of 15 amino acids. Germline V gene lookup returns CDR1 MDHEN and CDR2 SYDVKM. CDR3: CAGSSQVIAKNIQYF. Written as DNA, the CDR3 is TGTGCCGGCAGTTCTCAGGTGATAGCCAAAAACATTCAGTACTTC.

V usage is TRBV7-6 and J usage is TRBJ1-5; a weak D match, TRBD1 (6 bases). The ends were cut back, 2 bases at V and 7 bases at J, with 12 bases in the middle. This CDR3 has 14 amino acids. Germline CDR1 SGHVS, CDR2 FNYEAQ. CDR3 residues: CASSLRGSEQPQHF. The CDR3, as DNA: TGTGCCAGCAGCTTAAGGGGGAGTGAGCAGCCCCAGCATTTT.

V gene TRBV30 combines with J gene TRBJ2-3; 8 positions match TRBD1. Unmatched junction bases numbered 15, after V lost 4 bases and J lost 6 bases. Per germline, CDR1 GTSNPN and CDR2 SVGIG (reference sequence). The CDR3 has 16 residues. CDR3 residues: CAWTRGTGLIFDTQYF. DNA for the CDR3: TGTGCCTGGACTCGAGGGACAGGTCTCATCTTCGATACGCAGTATTTT.

The chain recombines TRBV29-1 with TRBJ1-2; D uncertain. V gave up 3 bases and J gave up 1 base, with 9 bases separating them. Germline assignment: CDR1 SQVTM and CDR2 ANQGSEA. The CDR3 covers 13 residues. CDR3 amino acids: CSVDLGINYGYTF. The CDR3 DNA sequence: TGCAGCGTTGACCTGGGGATTAACTATGGCTACACCTTC.

This rearrangement joins TRBV10-2 to TRBJ1-5; perhaps TRBD1 as D (6 bases). The CDR3 length is 15 residues. Germline V gene lookup returns CDR1 WSHSY and CDR2 SAAADI. Trimming removed 6 bases at V and 3 bases at J, with 15 bases between. CDR3 loop: CASRENRDANQPQHF. The CDR3 DNA follows: TGCGCCAGCAGAGAGAACAGGGACGCCAATCAGCCCCAGCATTTT.

This chain links TRBV19 with TRBJ2-5; 8 nucleotides align to TRBD2. V lost 6 bases, J lost 5 bases, and 11 bases stayed unmatched. The CDR3 is made up of 15 amino acids. Germline CDR1 is LNHDA and CDR2 is SQIVND (reference sequence). CDR3 residues: CASRRTSIAQETQYF. For the CDR3, the DNA is TGTGCCAGTAGGAGGACTAGCATCGCTCAGGAGACCCAGTACTTC. Full variable domain (outside the CDR3, taken from reference TRBV19 and TRBJ2-5): DGGITQSPKYLFRKEGQNVTLSCEQNLNHDAMYWYRQDPGQGLRLIYYSQIVNDFQKGDIAEGYSVSREKKESFPLTVTSAQKNPTAFYLCASRRTSIAQETQYFGPGTRLLVL.

This clone was recorded only once. This chain connects TRBV19 to TRBJ2-7, with 11 bases identical to TRBD2. Germline values: CDR1 LNHDA, CDR2 SQIVND (reference sequence). The V segment lost 2 bases and the J segment 0 bases; nucleotides outside the gene matches: 21. The CDR3 runs to 22 residues. The CDR3 spells CASSISTRQGGGLAGNSYEQYF. CDR3 nucleotides: TGTGCCAGTAGTATATCAACCCGACAGGGAGGCGGACTAGCGGGCAACTCCTACGAGCAGTACTTC. Full variable domain (rest looked up from reference TRBV19 and TRBJ2-7): DGGITQSPKYLFRKEGQNVTLSCEQNLNHDAMYWYRQDPGQGLRLIYYSQIVNDFQKGDIAEGYSVSREKKESFPLTVTSAQKNPTAFYLCASSISTRQGGGLAGNSYEQYFGPGTRLTVT.

This chain connects TRBV19 to TRBJ2-2; D might be TRBD2 (6 bases). Per germline, CDR1 LNHDA and CDR2 SQIVND (reference sequence). Trimming took 6 bases from V and 1 from J, leaving 18 bases between them. This CDR3 comprises 17 residues. The CDR3 is CASRLGFSGGNTGELFF. CDR3 nucleotide sequence: TGTGCCAGTAGATTAGGGTTTAGCGGAGGGAACACCGGGGAGCTGTTTTTT.

The rearrangement joins TRBV5-1 to TRBJ1-4; maybe TRBD1 (5 bases). This CDR3 comprises 16 residues. The V gene lost 0 bases and the J gene lost 8 bases, with 17 bases spanning the gap. Germline V gene sequence: CDR1 SGHRS, CDR2 YFSETQ. The chain's CDR3 is CASSLADSPNREKLFF. The CDR3 nucleotides are TGCGCCAGCAGCTTGGCCGACAGCCCAAACCGGGAAAAACTGTTTTTT.

This clone was counted between two and nine times. The junction differs from germline at one of its ends, possibly a read error. J is TRBJ2-7 and V is TRBV7-7; D is tentatively TRBD1 or TRBD2 (5 bases each). There are 13 residues in the CDR3. Germline lookup yields CDR1 SSHAT and CDR2 FNYEAQ (reference sequence). CDR3 in amino acids: CASSSDQGAEQYF. The CDR3 DNA reads TGTGCTAGCAGCTCCGACCAGGGAGCCGAGCAGTACTTC.

The chain is built from TRBV6-1 and TRBJ1-3; D gene ambiguous. Germline CDR1 reads MNHNS; CDR2 reads SASEGT. Trimming stripped 6 bases from V and 2 bases from J, with 14 bases between. The CDR3 spans 15 residues. Here the CDR3 DNA reads TGTGCCAGCAGGTCCGGGTCCACCACTGGAAACACCATATATTTT. Translation: CASRSGSTTGNTIYF.

The table lists this clone with a few counts. The chain carries TRBV11-2 and TRBJ2-1; TRBD2 is a possible D gene (6 bases). The length of the CDR3 is 15 residues. The germline V gene has CDR1 SGHAT and CDR2 FQNNGV. V was pared by 4 bases and J by 6 bases, with 16 bases between. The CDR3 region has the DNA TGTGCCAGCAGCTCCATGATAACTAGCACCAATGAGCAGTTCTTC. It encodes CASSSMITSTNEQFF.